This is a list of T cell receptor beta chains from one sample in a study of T cell responses to AZD1222 COVID-19 vaccine. Method: immunoSEQ multiplex PCR; TCRdb's copy keeps in-frame clones and lacks some. The table includes around 80,000 clones, 86% detected once. The sample in question was peripheral blood, obtained on day 0 of AZD1222 vaccination. Every receptor here comes from an adult in good health. CDR3s include the opening cysteine and the closing phenylalanine or tryptophan. Some rows have no size entry. The others give once, few or many, or a class for an expanded clone.

TRBV12-5	.	TRBJ2-3	CASGGGRDTDTQYF
TRBV30	.	TRBJ2-2	CALVPITTGWITGELFF
TRBV30	.	TRBJ2-7	CAWNRRASGSLAGEQYF
TRBV4-2	.	TRBJ2-2	CASSQPGLAGGGGELFF
TRBV28	.	TRBJ1-1	CASKMGPLNTEAFF
TRBV6-6	.	TRBJ2-3	CATDAVDTQYF
TRBV9	.	TRBJ2-1	CASSVEYRDWTSNEQFF
TRBV7-9	few	TRBJ2-7	CASSLFGDPYEQYF
TRBV27	.	TRBJ1-2	CASSLLSEGDGYTF
TRBV5-1	once	TRBJ1-4	CASRDRGATNEKLFF
TRBV27	.	TRBJ2-7	CASRKIDRAREQYF
TRBV2	.	TRBJ1-1	CASSTNDVTEAFF
TRBV18	.	TRBJ2-5	CASSPLGQGAPETQYF
TRBV24-1	.	TRBJ1-5	CATSERTGTDNQPQHF
TRBV7-9	.	TRBJ2-5	CASSPYTVGQETQYF
TRBV7-9	.	TRBJ1-4	CASSLGQSTNEKLFF
TRBV3-1/TRBV3-2	.	TRBJ1-2	CASSQDVPPGGYTF
TRBV30	.	TRBJ1-2	CAWSHRGLDGYTF
TRBV6-5	few	TRBJ1-1	CASSYYRTGPTEAFF
TRBV6-1	.	TRBJ1-4	CASSEMGGEKLFF
TRBV12-3/TRBV12-4	.	TRBJ1-4	CATPGGKLFF
TRBV4-1	.	TRBJ1-5	CASSPQEGSNQPQHF
TRBV9	many	TRBJ1-1	CASSVVWGLNTEAFF
TRBV11-2	.	TRBJ1-1	CASSLDQGTNTEAFF
TRBV6-4	.	TRBJ1-4	CASSVEKLFF
TRBV27	.	TRBJ1-2	CASTLLGAGQGSNGYTF
TRBV28	once	TRBJ1-1	CASRGKTGAYTEAFF
TRBV27	.	TRBJ2-1	CASSLEAGRYNEQFF
TRBV28	few	TRBJ1-4	CASSSVRDTEKLFF
TRBV29-1	.	TRBJ2-6	CSVDPGTGANVLTF
TRBV29-1	.	TRBJ1-3	CSVGDRATGNTIYF
TRBV2	.	TRBJ2-5	CASLLGVAAIQETQYF
TRBV3-1/TRBV3-2	.	TRBJ2-7	CASSQGPGEQYF
TRBV12-3/TRBV12-4	.	TRBJ1-1	CATSRGITEAFF
TRBV25-1	.	TRBJ1-2	CASSDGLLGYTF
TRBV29-1	.	TRBJ2-7	CSAVGGGGEQYF
TRBV6-6	few	TRBJ1-3	CASSLRQGGSGNTIYF
TRBV5-4	.	TRBJ2-1	CASGRWLDVPLNNEQFF
TRBV7-2	once	TRBJ2-1	CASSFLGGGGRSNEQFF
TRBV30	.	TRBJ1-2	CAMNRDRPYGYTF
TRBV7-9	.	TRBJ2-7	CASSLAGQSHEQYF
TRBV27	.	TRBJ2-2	CASRPPSGRANTGELFF
TRBV19	.	TRBJ2-1	CASHVTGEWGEQFF
TRBV7-9	.	TRBJ1-5	CASSPGQGENQPQHF
TRBV19	.	TRBJ1-2	CASSTTTGNYGYTF
TRBV27	few	TRBJ2-3	CASSPSRTSEITDTQYF
TRBV28	.	TRBJ1-3	CASSFPGLSNSGNTIYF
TRBV5-4	once	TRBJ1-2	CASSWGTDGYTF
TRBV15	.	TRBJ2-5	CATSAGGQETQYF
TRBV10-3	.	TRBJ2-7	CAISEPTGYEQYF
TRBV4-1	.	TRBJ1-6	CASSQEQGSPLHF
TRBV6-6	.	TRBJ1-2	CASSFPTTGINYGYTF
TRBV9	.	TRBJ1-2	CASSPDPNYGYTF
TRBV7-2	once	TRBJ2-5	CASSFRPGQGGTGTQYF
TRBV11-3	.	TRBJ1-1	CASSYGGDTEAFF
TRBV27	.	TRBJ2-5	CAERRGRFKSETQYF